This entry lists 3 T cell receptor beta chains sequenced from one sample in a study of CD8 T cells in Susac syndrome. Reverse transcription used roughly 0.45 to 1 ug RNA and random hexamers. TCRdb itself ran the immunoSEQ multiplex PCR reads through MiXCR, one entry per CDR3 protein. The sample consists of 120,000 to 150,000 distinct CDR3 sequences, approximately 94% of them appearing once. The sample comprised CD4+ T cells from PBMCs. The receptors originated from a human donor in good health.

In this sample, this clonotype turned up once. For the CDR3, the DNA is TGTGCCAGCTCGGACAGGTTCAAAAAAGCTTTCTTT. The encoded protein is CASSDRFKKAFF. The V gene is TRBV27, the J gene TRBJ1-1; 7 bases fit TRBD1. Trimming cost V 8 bases and J 9 bases; bases outside gene matches: 9. There are 12 residues in the CDR3. The V gene's germline CDR1 is MNHEY and CDR2 SMNVEV (reference sequence).

The chain recombines TRBV7-2 with TRBJ2-7; the match to TRBD1 covers 8 bases. Trimming removed 5 bases from V and 9 bases from J; junction bases left unmatched: 18. The CDR3 is made up of 16 amino acids. CDR1 and CDR2 from the germline V gene are SGHTA and FQGNSA. In DNA form, the CDR3 reads TGTGCCAGCAGCCCAGGACAGGGCAGGGTGTTGATAGGGCAGTACTTC. Its translation: CASSPGQGRVLIGQYF.

The chain has TRBV4-1 and TRBJ2-6; 10 bases agree with TRBD1. There are 19 residues in the CDR3. Looked up from germline, CDR1 is MGHRA and CDR2 is YSYEKL. J gave up 0 bases and V 0 bases, and 5 bases lay outside the gene matches. CDR3 loop: CASSQDPGQGHSGANVLTF. As DNA, the CDR3 is TGCGCCAGCAGCCAAGACCCGGGACAGGGGCACTCTGGGGCCAACGTCCTGACTTTC.